These 27 T cell receptor beta chains originate from one sample sequenced in a study of blood T cell repertoires in COVID-19. Profiled with immunoSEQ multiplex PCR; TCRdb holds only in-frame clones, not every one. This table has about 200,000 clones, around 84% appearing once. Sequencing input: peripheral blood. Receptors were obtained from a human donor in a cohort sampled during active COVID-19.

The chain's CDR3 is CASSDPGIFGGYTF. CDR3 in DNA: TGTGCCAGCAGCGACCCCGGGATTTTCGGTGGCTACACCTTC. The chain joins TRBV27 to TRBJ1-2; D gene uncertain. CDR3 length equals 14 residues. Germline-derived CDR1 and CDR2 are MNHEY and SMNVEV (reference sequence). V lost 6 bases, J lost 7 bases, and 18 bases lay in between.

The J gene is TRBJ2-5, the V gene TRBV7-9, with 8 positions matching TRBD1. This CDR3 has 16 amino acids. Germline V gene sequence: CDR1 SEHNR, CDR2 FQNEAQ (reference sequence). V lost 1 base and J lost 4; bases outside the gene matches: 8. CDR3 in DNA: TGTGCCAGCAGCTTAGGGGGACAGGTAGAGGGAGAGACCCAGTACTTC. Amino acid sequence: CASSLGGQVEGETQYF.

Written as DNA, the CDR3 is TGTGCCAGCAGTTTGGGTAGCGGGACTAGCACAGATACGCAGTATTTT. It specifies CASSLGSGTSTDTQYF. The rearrangement links TRBV28 to TRBJ2-3; 8 bases are shared with TRBD2. Germline CDR1 and CDR2: MDHEN and SYDVKM. V lost 3 bases, J lost 0 bases, and 5 bases stayed unmatched. The CDR3 has 16 residues.

This chain joins TRBV2 and TRBJ2-7; 10 bases agree with TRBD2. V lost 7 bases to trimming and J lost 3 bases; unmatched junction nucleotides: 3. The V gene's germline CDR1 is SNHLY and CDR2 FYNNEI. The CDR3 runs to 13 residues. The chain's CDR3 is CASIIAGGYEQYF. The CDR3 coding sequence is TGTGCCAGCATCATAGCGGGGGGCTACGAGCAGTACTTC.

As DNA, the CDR3 is TGTGCCAGTAGAAAATCCCCGGGACTAGTTACAGATACGCAGTATTTT. Encoded protein: CASRKSPGLVTDTQYF. This sequence joins TRBV19 and TRBJ2-3; TRBD2 matches at 8 bases. The trim removed 6 bases at V and 3 bases at J, leaving 11 bases unmatched. From germline, CDR1 is LNHDA and CDR2 SQIVND (reference sequence). The CDR3 is 16 amino acids.

The rearrangement links TRBV7-2 to TRBJ2-1; D might be TRBD2 (6 bases). V was pared by 0 bases and J by 7 bases, with 16 bases between. Germline V gives CDR1 SGHTA, CDR2 FQGNSA. The CDR3 loop spans 16 amino acids. The CDR3 is CASSLASGGVGNEQFF. The CDR3 region has the DNA TGTGCCAGCAGCTTAGCTAGCGGAGGAGTAGGAAATGAGCAGTTCTTC.

CDR3 nucleotide sequence: TGTGCCAGCTCACCACCGAGAAGTCAGCCCCAGCATTTT. Its protein product is CASSPPRSQPQHF. V gene TRBV18 combines with J gene TRBJ1-5; D uncertain. Between the trimmed V and J ends, which lost 0 bases and 6 bases, there was a span of 6 bases. The CDR3 extends over 13 amino acids. Per germline, CDR1 KGHSH and CDR2 LQKENI.

V usage is TRBV10-2 and J usage is TRBJ2-3; TRBD2 aligns across 11 bases. In germline, CDR1 is WSHSY, CDR2 SAAADI. This CDR3 spans 16 amino acids. Germline trimming cut 5 bases from V and 0 bases from J; bases unmatched to any gene: 4. The CDR3 DNA is TGCGCCAGCAGTCCGGGACTAGCGGACAGCACAGATACGCAGTATTTT. Its protein is CASSPGLADSTDTQYF.

The sample holds many counts of this clone. The chain links TRBV12-3 or TRBV12-4 to TRBJ1-4; D uncertain. Between the trimmed V and J ends, which lost 7 bases and 6 bases, there was a span of 12 bases. The CDR3 totals 13 residues. CDR3 DNA sequence: TGTGCCAGCACCCGGGGAGGGTATGAAAAACTGTTTTTT. As protein: CASTRGGYEKLFF.

The chain combines TRBV18 with TRBJ2-5; 13 bases map to TRBD2. V shed 5 bases, J shed 5 bases, and the junction held 5 bases outside the gene matches. From germline, CDR1 is KGHSH and CDR2 LQKENI. This CDR3 spans 15 amino acids. For the CDR3, the DNA is TGTGCCAGCTCAAGCGGGACTAGCGGGAAGGAGACCCAGTACTTC. Its protein is CASSSGTSGKETQYF.

The gene calls are TRBV24-1 and TRBJ2-3, with D possibly matching TRBD2 (5 bases). V was clipped by 7 bases and J by 4 bases, with 11 bases between them. The V gene's germline CDR1 is KGHDR and CDR2 SFDVKD. The CDR3 length is 13 residues. The CDR3 here is CATRDSWADTQYF. The DNA for the CDR3 is TGTGCCACCAGGGACTCATGGGCAGATACGCAGTATTTT.

This clone was detected a few times. The chain joins TRBV11-2 to TRBJ2-2; a weak D match, TRBD1 (5 bases). Trimming took 4 bases from V and 0 from J, leaving 9 bases between them. Germline V gene data show CDR1 as SGHAT and CDR2 as FQNNGV. CDR3 length: 15 amino acids. CDR3: CASSSARANTGELFF. CDR3 coding DNA: TGTGCCAGCAGCTCGGCCAGGGCGAACACCGGGGAGCTGTTTTTT.

J is TRBJ1-4 and V is TRBV6-5; possibly TRBD1 for D (6 bases). With 5 bases removed from V and 7 bases from J, the gap between germline ends came to 14 bases. The CDR3 extends over 14 amino acids. Germline loops: CDR1 MNHEY, CDR2 SVGAGI. CDR3 nucleotides: TGTGCCAGCAGTCCACAGGGTTCTGGTGAAAAACTGTTTTTT. This codes for CASSPQGSGEKLFF.

This chain links TRBV6-5 with TRBJ2-7; TRBD2 agrees at 9 bases. The CDR3 extends over 15 amino acids. J was trimmed by 0 bases and V by 7 bases; bases with no gene match: 7. Germline V gives CDR1 MNHEY, CDR2 SVGAGI. The CDR3 sequence: CASTPSGISSYEQYF. CDR3 nucleotides: TGTGCCAGCACCCCTAGCGGGATTAGCTCCTACGAGCAGTACTTC.

This sequence joins TRBV4-1 and TRBJ1-1; 7 nucleotides match TRBD1. The CDR3 covers 16 residues. J lost 8 bases, V lost 2 bases, and 14 bases had no gene match. Germline lookup yields CDR1 MGHRA and CDR2 YSYEKL. The CDR3 nucleotides are TGCGCCAGCAGCCAAAGGACGCAGGGGGTGAGGGAGGAAGCTTTCTTT. Protein product: CASSQRTQGVREEAFF.

The chain has TRBV28 and TRBJ2-3, with 10 positions matching TRBD1. The CDR3 is 15 amino acids. In germline, CDR1 is MDHEN, CDR2 SYDVKM. Trimming removed 6 bases from V and 9 bases from J; junction bases left unmatched: 12. CDR3 loop: CASSSAGQGSRTQYF. The CDR3 DNA reads TGTGCCAGCAGCTCGGCGGGACAGGGGTCCAGAACGCAGTATTTT.

In its sample, this clone was seen a few times. At the DNA level, this CDR3 is encoded by other sequences in the same sample as well. The chain employs TRBV27 and TRBJ2-3; 7 bases fit TRBD2. The CDR3 spans 15 residues. The germline CDR1 and CDR2 sequences are MNHEY and SMNVEV (reference sequence). V lost 3 bases, J lost 2 bases, and 5 bases stayed unmatched. CDR3 protein: CASSLREGLTDTQYF. In nucleotides, the CDR3 is TGTGCCAGCAGTTTGAGGGAGGGCCTCACAGATACGCAGTATTTT.

The J gene is TRBJ1-3, the V gene TRBV25-1; D not certain. This CDR3 comprises 13 residues. The V end was cut by 6 bases, the J end by 0 bases, with 6 bases between. Germline loops: CDR1 MGHDK, CDR2 SYGVNS. The CDR3 coding sequence is TGTGCCAGCAGAACAAGCTCTGGAAACACCATATATTTT. Translation: CASRTSSGNTIYF.

This clone was found once. This rearrangement joins TRBV5-1 to TRBJ2-3; the match to TRBD2 covers 8 bases. V lost 4 bases and J lost 2; bases outside the gene matches: 9. The V gene's germline CDR1 is SGHRS and CDR2 YFSETQ. The CDR3 sequence is 16 residues long. The CDR3 spells CASSVSTSVSTDTQYF. The CDR3 DNA reads as TGCGCCAGCAGCGTATCGACTAGCGTTTCCACAGATACGCAGTATTTT.

V and J are TRBV9 and TRBJ2-1; 8 nucleotides match TRBD2. Germline CDR1 reads SGDLS; CDR2 reads YYNGEE. The CDR3 runs to 17 residues. V shed 0 bases and J 2 bases; nucleotides not matched to a gene: 7. The CDR3 nucleotides read TGTGCCAGCAGCGTAGGGGTGAGTAGCGGGGCCTACAATGAGCAGTTCTTC. Translation gives CASSVGVSSGAYNEQFF.

The chain carries TRBV7-9 and TRBJ2-1, with 14 nucleotides matching TRBD2. CDR3 length: 16 residues. The V gene end was trimmed by 5 bases and the J gene end by 9 bases; junction bases not matched to a gene: 9. Germline-derived CDR1 and CDR2 are SEHNR and FQNEAQ (reference sequence). Here the CDR3 reads CASSVKTSGRAVEQFF. DNA for the CDR3: TGTGCCAGCAGCGTAAAGACTAGCGGGAGGGCGGTTGAGCAGTTCTTC.

This clone has just a few counts. The rearrangement joins TRBV6-5 to TRBJ2-3, with 10 nucleotides matching TRBD1. Germline V CDR1 and CDR2: MNHEY, SVGAGI. The trim removed 5 bases at V and 4 bases at J, leaving 6 bases unmatched. CDR3 size: 15 residues. The CDR3 DNA reads TGTGCCAGCAGTCGGGGACAGGGGATGGCAGATACGCAGTATTTT. Protein: CASSRGQGMADTQYF.

The V call is TRBV5-3, the J call TRBJ2-2; the match to TRBD2 covers 11 bases. TRBV5-3 is noted as an ORF with a role that remains uncertain. The CDR3 length is 18 residues. V was clipped by 0 bases and J by 1 base; unmatched bases: 5. Here the CDR3 reads CARSLVSGRAVNTGELFF. The DNA for the CDR3 is TGTGCCAGAAGCTTGGTTAGCGGGAGGGCCGTGAACACCGGGGAGCTGTTTTTT.

The gene calls are TRBV27 and TRBJ2-1; perhaps TRBD1 as D (5 bases). Germline V gene lookup returns CDR1 MNHEY and CDR2 SMNVEV (reference sequence). This CDR3 has 17 amino acids. Between the trimmed V and J ends, which lost 6 bases and 0 bases, there was a span of 18 bases. CDR3 in DNA: TGTGCCAGCAGATCAAAGGGGCTAGTGGGCTCCTACAATGAGCAGTTCTTC. Translation: CASRSKGLVGSYNEQFF.

The gene calls are TRBV6-8 and TRBJ1-6, with unresolved D. Germline lookup yields CDR1 MNHGY and CDR2 SAAAGT. With 4 bases removed from V and 8 bases from J, the gap between germline ends came to 6 bases. The CDR3 is made up of 12 amino acids. The CDR3 protein is CASSSPDSPLHF. The CDR3 DNA sequence: TGTGCCAGCAGTTCTCCGGATTCACCCCTCCACTTT.

The V and J genes are TRBV10-2 and TRBJ2-7; D not resolved. The germline V and J ends were trimmed by 6 bases and 1 base, with 10 bases remaining between them. CDR3 length equals 13 residues. Looked up from germline, CDR1 is WSHSY and CDR2 is SAAADI. This CDR3 reads CASSLTRSYEQYF. CDR3 coding DNA: TGCGCCAGCAGCCTGACACGGTCCTACGAGCAGTACTTC.

This chain links TRBV7-2 with TRBJ1-4; D is undetermined. This CDR3 contains 14 residues. Trimming shortened V by 6 bases and J by 4 bases, and 12 bases separated the two germline ends. CDR1 is SGHTA and CDR2 is FQGNSA in the germline V gene. The DNA of the CDR3 is TGTGCCAGCAGTAAGGACCGGGGTAATGAAAAACTGTTTTTT. It yields the protein CASSKDRGNEKLFF.